The next 22 T cell receptor beta chains were all read from a single sample in a study of control samples from healthy donors and cancer patients. Profiled with immunoSEQ multiplex PCR; TCRdb holds only in-frame clones, not every one. The table shows 90,000 to 100,000 clones, with 90% occurring only once. Sequencing was performed on blood. These receptors were collected from a woman younger than 35 in good health.

This chain joins TRBV14 and TRBJ1-2; 7 positions match TRBD1. With 0 bases clipped from V and 13 bases from J, the junction kept 8 bases outside the gene matches. CDR1 SGHDN and CDR2 FVKESK come from the germline V gene. This CDR3 is built from 13 residues. CDR3 coding DNA: TGTGCCAGCAGCCAAGAGGGGTCAGGGGGTGGCACCTTC. It encodes CASSQEGSGGGTF.

The V call is TRBV18, the J call TRBJ1-3; D is uncertain. Trimming shortened V by 1 base and J by 0 bases, and 7 bases separated the two germline ends. Germline V gives CDR1 KGHSH, CDR2 LQKENI. CDR3 size: 15 residues. The CDR3 loop reads CASSPQDYSGNTIYF. CDR3 nucleotide sequence: TGTGCCAGCTCACCACAGGACTACTCTGGAAACACCATATATTTT.

This clone was observed a few times. The chain uses TRBV2 and TRBJ1-1; D is undetermined. Germline V gene sequence: CDR1 SNHLY, CDR2 FYNNEI. The CDR3 spans 15 residues. V lost 5 bases to trimming and J lost 6 bases, with 19 bases between them. CDR3 coding DNA: TGTGCCAGCAGTCTGGGTTATGGCTTGGACTCTGAAGCTTTCTTT. This codes for CASSLGYGLDSEAFF.

The V call is TRBV12-2, the J call TRBJ2-2; the D call in the table, TRBD1, was not verified against the DNA. TRBV12-2 corresponds to a pseudogene. CDR3 length: 19 residues. The CDR3 bases are TGTGCAAGTCGCTTCTCCCGGGACAGGGAGTTTTCGAACACCGGGGAGCTGTTTTTT. This codes for CASRFSRDREFSNTGELFF.

The CDR3, as DNA: TGTGCCAGCTCACCAGGGGAGGGGCTCACTGAAGCTTTCTTT. This encodes CASSPGEGLTEAFF. This sequence joins TRBV18 and TRBJ1-1; possibly TRBD1 for D (5 bases). Germline V lookup: CDR1 KGHSH, CDR2 LQKENI. This CDR3 region has 14 residues. Trimming took 2 bases from V and 4 from J, leaving 11 bases between them.

This clone was detected only once. J is TRBJ2-1 and V is TRBV2; possibly TRBD2 for D (5 bases). The V end was cut by 5 bases, the J end by 6 bases, with 14 bases between. The CDR3 spans 14 residues. Germline V lookup: CDR1 SNHLY, CDR2 FYNNEI. The CDR3, as DNA: TGTGCCAGCAGTCTCCGAACCAGCGGCAATGAGCAGTTCTTC. Encoded protein: CASSLRTSGNEQFF.

This chain joins TRBV5-1 and TRBJ2-7, with D perhaps TRBD1 (6 bases). Germline CDR1 and CDR2: SGHRS and YFSETQ. V was clipped by 6 bases and J by 3 bases, with 13 bases between them. The CDR3 is 13 amino acids. The CDR3 DNA follows: TGCGCCAGCACGTTTGACAGGCTCTACGAGCAGTACTTC. Translation: CASTFDRLYEQYF. Full variable domain (remainder filled in from reference TRBV5-1 and TRBJ2-7): KAGVTQTPRYLIKTRGQQVTLSCSPISGHRSVSWYQQTPGQGLQFLFEYFSETQRNKGNFPGRFSGRQFSNSRSEMNVSTLELGDSALYLCASTFDRLYEQYFGPGTRLTVT.

As to this clone: The junction departs from germline at one end; a sequencing error may be responsible. V gene TRBV7-8 combines with J gene TRBJ1-2; D perhaps matches TRBD1 (6 bases). The CDR3 covers 16 residues. Germline values: CDR1 SGHVS, CDR2 FQNEAQ. This CDR3 reads CASRGYSLNLNYGYTF. DNA for the CDR3: TGTGCAAGCAGGGGCTACTCTCTGAACCTAAACTATGGCTACACCTTC.

V usage is TRBV9 and J usage is TRBJ1-1; D remains ambiguous. V was trimmed by 0 bases and J by 0 bases, leaving 6 bases between them. This CDR3 comprises 14 residues. CDR1 is SGDLS, CDR2 YYNGEE, per germline. CDR3 sequence: CASSVATVNTEAFF. The DNA of the CDR3 is TGTGCCAGCAGCGTAGCTACAGTGAACACTGAAGCTTTCTTT. The full variable domain, rest sourced from reference TRBV9 and TRBJ1-1, is DSGVTQTPKHLITATGQRVTLRCSPRSGDLSVYWYQQSLDQGLQFLIQYYNGEERAKGNILERFSAQQFPDLHSELNLSSLELGDSALYFCASSVATVNTEAFFGQGTRLTVV.

The CDR3 bases are TGTGCCAGCAGCGGTACGACTAGCGGGGGATACCAAGAGACCCAGTACTTC. It translates to CASSGTTSGGYQETQYF. The rearrangement uses TRBV3-1 (or the pseudogene TRBV3-2) and TRBJ2-5; 12 bases are a match to TRBD2. Per germline, CDR1 LGHDT and CDR2 YNNKEL (reference sequence). This CDR3 comprises 17 residues. V gave up 5 bases and J gave up 0 bases; unmatched junction bases: 7.

The J gene is TRBJ1-2, the V gene TRBV27, with D possibly TRBD1 on 6 matching bases. Germline assignment: CDR1 MNHEY and CDR2 SMNVEV (reference sequence). The CDR3 consists of 15 residues. V was trimmed by 2 bases and J by 8 bases, leaving 18 bases between them. CDR3 in amino acids: CASSLIGQGMGGYTF. CDR3 nucleotides: TGTGCCAGCAGTTTAATCGGGCAGGGGATGGGAGGCTACACCTTC.

V gene TRBV18 combines with J gene TRBJ2-7; D remains unclear. CDR3 length: 11 residues. Per the germline V gene, CDR1 is KGHSH and CDR2 is LQKENI. V was cut by 6 bases and J by 4 bases, with 7 bases left in between. CDR3 protein: CASSREYEQYF. The DNA for the CDR3 is TGTGCCAGCTCCCGCGAATACGAGCAGTACTTC.

CDR3 sequence (DNA): TGTGCCAGTAAGATAGCGGGGTCAGATACGCAGTATTTT. It specifies CASKIAGSDTQYF. The V and J genes are TRBV19 and TRBJ2-3; 8 bases match TRBD2. V shed 7 bases and J 4 bases; nucleotides not matched to a gene: 4. The CDR3 runs to 13 residues. Germline V lookup: CDR1 LNHDA, CDR2 SQIVND (reference sequence).

This rearrangement joins TRBV25-1 to TRBJ2-7; no definite D call. Trimming removed 2 bases at V and 4 bases at J, with 3 bases between. Germline values: CDR1 MGHDK, CDR2 SYGVNS. This CDR3 comprises 11 residues. The CDR3 nucleotides read TGTGCCAGCAGTGAAGGTTACGAGCAGTACTTC. Amino acid sequence: CASSEGYEQYF.

The CDR3 DNA reads TGCGCCAGCAGCATCCCGACAGGCACCGGAAACACCATATATTTT. It codes for CASSIPTGTGNTIYF. The genes are TRBV5-1 and TRBJ1-3; possibly TRBD1 for D (6 bases). The germline V gene encodes CDR1 SGHRS and CDR2 YFSETQ. V lost 4 bases, J lost 4 bases, and 15 bases lay in between. The CDR3 spans 15 residues.

The chain employs TRBV5-6 and TRBJ1-3; D is possibly TRBD1 (6 bases). The germline V gene encodes CDR1 SGHDT and CDR2 YYEEEE. Trimming cost V 4 bases and J 7 bases, with 15 bases left between them. This CDR3 has 14 residues. The CDR3 protein is CASSPVDRSNTIYF. CDR3 nucleotide sequence: TGTGCCAGCAGCCCCGTCGACAGGAGTAACACCATATATTTT.

This chain connects TRBV7-9 to TRBJ2-3; D not certain. CDR3 length equals 14 residues. The germline V gene has CDR1 SEHNR and CDR2 FQNEAQ (reference sequence). The V gene lost 4 bases and the J gene lost 1 base, with 9 bases spanning the gap. This CDR3 reads CASSYPSRTDTQYF. For the CDR3, the DNA is TGTGCCAGCAGCTATCCATCACGCACAGATACGCAGTATTTT.

The V call is TRBV2, the J call TRBJ1-1; no reliable D call. The V end was cut by 2 bases, the J end by 0 bases, with 16 bases between. The CDR3 extends over 17 amino acids. Looked up from germline, CDR1 is SNHLY and CDR2 is FYNNEI. CDR3 in amino acids: CASSERRGNFMNTEAFF. The CDR3 bases are TGTGCCAGCAGTGAACGGAGAGGGAACTTTATGAACACTGAAGCTTTCTTT.

The chain carries TRBV6-5 and TRBJ1-6, with 11 bases that match TRBD1. Germline V gives CDR1 MNHEY, CDR2 SVGAGI. V dropped 5 bases and J dropped 8; count of bases not matched to a gene: 2. The CDR3 is 14 amino acids. This CDR3 reads CASSRDRGDSPLHF. CDR3 bases: TGTGCCAGCAGTCGGGACAGGGGGGATTCACCCCTCCACTTT.

The genes are TRBV12-3 or TRBV12-4 and TRBJ2-7; 10 nucleotides align to TRBD1. The CDR3 is 13 amino acids. V shed 6 bases and J 2 bases; nucleotides not matched to a gene: 1. The CDR3 loop is CASRGTGAYEQYF. The CDR3, as DNA: TGTGCCAGCAGGGGGACAGGGGCCTACGAGCAGTACTTC.

The chain employs TRBV5-4 and TRBJ1-2; the D is unclear. Trimming cost V 4 bases and J 14 bases, with 18 bases left between them. The CDR3 extends over 12 amino acids. Germline V CDR1 and CDR2: SGHNT, YYREEE (reference sequence). The chain's CDR3 is CASSPSGLGRTF. The DNA of the CDR3 is TGTGCCAGCAGCCCGAGCGGGCTTGGAAGGACCTTC.

The CDR3 nucleotides are TGTGCCAGTAGTCATCCGGGCCACGATTTGGCCCAGCATTTT. It yields the protein CASSHPGHDLAQHF. The chain recombines TRBV19 with TRBJ1-5, with unresolved D. The length of the CDR3 is 14 residues. Germline CDR1 reads LNHDA; CDR2 reads SQIVND (reference sequence). V shed 5 bases and J shed 11 bases, with 19 bases lying between them.